These T cell receptor beta chains were read from a single sample in a study of blood T cell repertoires in COVID-19. TCRdb's copy holds only in-frame clones and misses some; the assay was immunoSEQ multiplex PCR. The sample includes about 250,000 clones, roughly 90% of them seen just once. The sample taken for sequencing was PBMCs or T cells enriched from blood (not recorded which). The source is a woman aged 25 to 39 with acute COVID-19. CDR3s include the opening cysteine and the closing phenylalanine or tryptophan. Each record gives: CDR3 DNA, CDR3 protein, D gene, V gene, J gene, clone size. A D gene is named only where the DNA matches it firmly. Only part of the rows carry a size: once, few, many, or a class if the clone is expanded.

TGTGCCAGCAGCTTAGGGGGAGCGGGGGGGCTAGAGACCCAGTACTTC	CASSLGGAGGLETQYF	TRBD2	TRBV5-4	TRBJ2-5	NA
TGCAGCGTTGAAGATCAGGGGTCCGGAGGAGGCTACACCTTC	CSVEDQGSGGGYTF	NA	TRBV29-1	TRBJ1-2	NA
TGTGCTAGTGGTTTGGTACCAGGGGAGAACGGGGAGCTGTTTTTT	CASGLVPGENGELFF	NA	TRBV12-5	TRBJ2-2	NA
TGTGCCAGCTCACCCACGACAGATAGCAATCAGCCCCAGCATTTT	CASSPTTDSNQPQHF	NA	TRBV18	TRBJ1-5	few
TGTGCCAGCAGCCAAGTACCCGGGAGCTCCTACGAGCAGTACTTC	CASSQVPGSSYEQYF	NA	TRBV3-1/TRBV3-2	TRBJ2-7	NA
TGCAGTGCTAGTGAGGACGGAGGACTGCTAGGAGGCTACACCTTC	CSASEDGGLLGGYTF	NA	TRBV20-1	TRBJ1-2	NA
TGTGCCTGGAGCCCAGGGGGCTTTGACATTCAGTACTTC	CAWSPGGFDIQYF	TRBD1	TRBV30	TRBJ2-4	NA
TGCAGTGCTAGGGACAGTTATGAAGCTTTCTTT	CSARDSYEAFF	NA	TRBV20-1	TRBJ1-1	once
TGTGCCAGCAGCTTGCAATCGGTAGGCTACACCTTC	CASSLQSVGYTF	NA	TRBV5-6	TRBJ1-2	NA
TGTGCCAGCCAGGGTTTAGAAAAACTGTTTTTT	CASQGLEKLFF	NA	TRBV6-6	TRBJ1-4	once
TGTGCCAGCAGTACCGGGACAGGGGCATTGAACACTGAAGCTTTCTTT	CASSTGTGALNTEAFF	TRBD1	TRBV27	TRBJ1-1	once
TGTGCCAGCACGGAGGACAGAGTTAATTCACCCCTCCACTTT	CASTEDRVNSPLHF	NA	TRBV6-5	TRBJ1-6	NA
TGTGCCAGCAGCCGAGCCCAGGGTGACTATGGCTACACCTTC	CASSRAQGDYGYTF	NA	TRBV7-9	TRBJ1-2	once
TGTGCCAGCAGCTTAGGGCAGAACACCGGGGAGCTGTTTTTT	CASSLGQNTGELFF	NA	TRBV7-2	TRBJ2-2	NA
TGTGCCAGCAGCGTAGAGGGGGTTAGGAATGAAAAACTGTTTTTT	CASSVEGVRNEKLFF	NA	TRBV9	TRBJ1-4	NA
TGTGCCAGCAGTTGGAGCGGGGAGCTGTTTTTT	CASSWSGELFF	NA	TRBV27	TRBJ2-2	few
TGTGCCAGCAGTTATATCCAGGTAGCGCCCGGGGAGCTGTTTTTT	CASSYIQVAPGELFF	NA	TRBV6-5	TRBJ2-2	once
TGTGCCAGCAGCCTTTGGACTAGCGGGGGGAAGGGGAAGACCCAGTACTTC	CASSLWTSGGKGKTQYF	TRBD2	TRBV3-1/TRBV3-2	TRBJ2-5	NA
TGCGCCAGCTCTGGACAGGGCGGAAACACTGAAGCTTTCTTT	CASSGQGGNTEAFF	TRBD1	TRBV5-1	TRBJ1-1	NA
TGTGCCAGTAGTATTAGCGCCGGGGAGCTGTTTTTT	CASSISAGELFF	NA	TRBV19	TRBJ2-2	NA